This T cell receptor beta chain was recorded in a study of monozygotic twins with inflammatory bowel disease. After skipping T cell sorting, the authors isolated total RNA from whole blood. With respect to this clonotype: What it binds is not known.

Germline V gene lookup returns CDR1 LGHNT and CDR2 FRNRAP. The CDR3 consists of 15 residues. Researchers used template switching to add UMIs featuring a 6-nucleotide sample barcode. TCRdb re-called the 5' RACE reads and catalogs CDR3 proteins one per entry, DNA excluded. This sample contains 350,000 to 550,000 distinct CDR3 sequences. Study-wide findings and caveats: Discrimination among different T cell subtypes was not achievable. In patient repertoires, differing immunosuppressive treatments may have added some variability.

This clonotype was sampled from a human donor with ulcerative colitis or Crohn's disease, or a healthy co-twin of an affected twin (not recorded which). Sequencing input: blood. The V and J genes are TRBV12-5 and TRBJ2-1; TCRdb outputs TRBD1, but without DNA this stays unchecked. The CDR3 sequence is CASGHGSSGQNEQFF.